This entry describes one T cell receptor (beta chain). Some clones are missing from TCRdb's copy, which holds only in-frame ones; the method was immunoSEQ multiplex PCR. The table lists approximately 670,000 clones, approximately 90% of them singletons. The sample comes from a study of blood T cell repertoires in COVID-19. On the study more broadly: PBMCs, B-cell-depleted T cells, or T cells were the source of the cDNA or gDNA that made up the material.

V lost 3 bases and J lost 3, with 9 bases in between. The CDR3 spans 13 residues. The germline V gene encodes CDR1 SGHNT and CDR2 YYREEE (reference sequence). This sequence was found in a young woman with acute or convalescent COVID-19. Specimen: peripheral blood. This chain joins TRBV5-4 and TRBJ1-1, with D unresolved. The chain's CDR3 is CASSSDKYTEAFF. The DNA of the CDR3 is TGTGCCAGCAGCTCAGATAAATACACTGAAGCTTTCTTT.